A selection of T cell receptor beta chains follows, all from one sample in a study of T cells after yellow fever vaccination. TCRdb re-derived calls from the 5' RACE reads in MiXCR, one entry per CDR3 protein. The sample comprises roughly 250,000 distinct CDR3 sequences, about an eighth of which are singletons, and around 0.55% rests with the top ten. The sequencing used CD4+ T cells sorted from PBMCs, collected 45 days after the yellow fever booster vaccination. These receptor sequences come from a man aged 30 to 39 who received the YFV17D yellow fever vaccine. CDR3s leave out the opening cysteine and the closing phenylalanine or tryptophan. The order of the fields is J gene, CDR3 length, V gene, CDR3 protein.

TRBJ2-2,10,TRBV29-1,SVDSGAGELF
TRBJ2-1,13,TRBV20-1,SARPPSGAINEQF
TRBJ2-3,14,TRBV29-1,SVDGLAGGPVDTQY
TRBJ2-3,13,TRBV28,ASAQPGRGPDTQY
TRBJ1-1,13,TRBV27,ASSLGGDLNTEAF
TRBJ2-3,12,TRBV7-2,ASRQAGAADTQY
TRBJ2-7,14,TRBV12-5,ASGLVGQELSYEQY
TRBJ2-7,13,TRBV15,ATSRDGTGTYEQY
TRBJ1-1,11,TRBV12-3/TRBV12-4,ASAGSLNTEAF
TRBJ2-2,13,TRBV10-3,AISKDGANTGELF
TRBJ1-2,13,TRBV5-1,ASSLRGPQPYGYT
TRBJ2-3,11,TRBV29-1,SVRRGAQDTQY
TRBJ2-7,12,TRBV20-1,SARDPREAYEQY
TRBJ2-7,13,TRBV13,ASSSRQVLSYEQY
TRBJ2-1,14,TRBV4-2,ASRLEGTSGNNEQF
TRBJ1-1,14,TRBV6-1,ASSPTRTGKNTEAF
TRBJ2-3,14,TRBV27,ASSLGDRGSTDTQY
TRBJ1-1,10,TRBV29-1,SVEDSPTEAF
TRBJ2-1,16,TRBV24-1,ATSDPRPSYNGRNEQF
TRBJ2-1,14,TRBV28,ASRGLAATSYNEQF
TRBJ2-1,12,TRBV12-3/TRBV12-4,ASTGGSEYNEQF
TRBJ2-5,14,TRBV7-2,ASSLAYETPRETQY
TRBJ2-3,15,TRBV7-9,ASSRLDVGAVADTQY
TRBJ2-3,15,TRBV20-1,SARDPGAGHGTDTQY
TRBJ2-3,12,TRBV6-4,ASSVNRNTDTQY
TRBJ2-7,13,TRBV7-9,ASSQPERGHYEQY
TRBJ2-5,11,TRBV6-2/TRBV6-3,ASSPWAQETQY
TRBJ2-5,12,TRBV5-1,ASSLDRAVETQY
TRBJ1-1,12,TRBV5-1,ASSSGHLNTEAF
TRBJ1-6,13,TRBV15,ATSRDPGGGSPLH
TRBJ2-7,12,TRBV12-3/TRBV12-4,ASSFGGLQLEQY
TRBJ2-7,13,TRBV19,ASSIGDRGSYEQY
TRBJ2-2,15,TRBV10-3,AISRLAGGVGSGELF
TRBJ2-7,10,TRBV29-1,SVGGQSYEQY